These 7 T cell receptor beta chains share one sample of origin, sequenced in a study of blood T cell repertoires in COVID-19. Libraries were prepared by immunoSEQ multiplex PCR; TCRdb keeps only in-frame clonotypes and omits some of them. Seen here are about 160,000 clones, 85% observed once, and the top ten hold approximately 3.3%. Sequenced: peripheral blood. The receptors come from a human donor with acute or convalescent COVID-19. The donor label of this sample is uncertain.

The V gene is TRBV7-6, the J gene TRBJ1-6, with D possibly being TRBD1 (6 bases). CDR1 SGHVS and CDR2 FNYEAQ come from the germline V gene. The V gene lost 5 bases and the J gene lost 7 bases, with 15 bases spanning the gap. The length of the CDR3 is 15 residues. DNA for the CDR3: TGTGCCAGCAGCCGCCGGGGGGGCAACAATTCACCCCTCCACTTT. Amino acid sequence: CASSRRGGNNSPLHF.

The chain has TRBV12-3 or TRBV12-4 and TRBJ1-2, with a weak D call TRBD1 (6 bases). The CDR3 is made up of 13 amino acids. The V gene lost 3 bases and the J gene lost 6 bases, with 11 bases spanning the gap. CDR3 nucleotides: TGTGCCAGCAGTTTCCGGGGGGCGGATGGCTACACCTTC. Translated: CASSFRGADGYTF.

The CDR3 sequence is CASSLGALYSPLHF. CDR3 coding DNA: TGTGCCAGCAGCTTGGGAGCCCTCTATTCACCCCTCCACTTT. The rearrangement joins TRBV5-4 to TRBJ1-6; D not certain. The CDR3 covers 14 residues. Germline V lookup: CDR1 SGHNT, CDR2 YYREEE (reference sequence). Trimming left V 0 bases short and J 8 bases short, with 9 bases between. Full variable domain (rest looked up from reference TRBV5-4 and TRBJ1-6): ETGVTQSPTHLIKTRGQQVTLRCSSQSGHNTVSWYQQALGQGPQFIFQYYREEENGRGNFPPRFSGLQFPNYSSELNVNALELDDSALYLCASSLGALYSPLHFGNGTRLTVT.

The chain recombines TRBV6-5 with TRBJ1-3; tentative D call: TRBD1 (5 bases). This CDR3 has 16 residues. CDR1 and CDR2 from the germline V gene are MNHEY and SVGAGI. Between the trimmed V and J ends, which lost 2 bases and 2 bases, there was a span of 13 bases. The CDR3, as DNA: TGTGCCAGCAGTTACCAAACCGGGACTGCTGGAAACACCATATATTTT. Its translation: CASSYQTGTAGNTIYF.

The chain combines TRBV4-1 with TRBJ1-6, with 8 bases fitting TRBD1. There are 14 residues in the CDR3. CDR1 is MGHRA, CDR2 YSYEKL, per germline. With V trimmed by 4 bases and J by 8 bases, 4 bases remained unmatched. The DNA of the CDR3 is TGCGCCAGCAGCCGGACAGGGCCGGATTCACCCCTCCACTTT. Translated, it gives CASSRTGPDSPLHF.

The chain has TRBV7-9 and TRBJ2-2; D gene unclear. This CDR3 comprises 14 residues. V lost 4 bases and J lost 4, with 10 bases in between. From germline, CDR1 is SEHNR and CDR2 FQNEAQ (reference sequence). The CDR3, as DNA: TGTGCCAGCAGCTCAGTTGACACCACCGGGGAGCTGTTTTTT. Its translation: CASSSVDTTGELFF.

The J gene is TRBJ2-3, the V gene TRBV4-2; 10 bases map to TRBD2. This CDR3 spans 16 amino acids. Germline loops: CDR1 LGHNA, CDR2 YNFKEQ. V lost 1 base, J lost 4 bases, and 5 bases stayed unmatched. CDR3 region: CASSQGSGLASDTQYF. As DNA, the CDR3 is TGTGCCAGCAGCCAAGGCTCGGGACTAGCGTCAGATACGCAGTATTTT.